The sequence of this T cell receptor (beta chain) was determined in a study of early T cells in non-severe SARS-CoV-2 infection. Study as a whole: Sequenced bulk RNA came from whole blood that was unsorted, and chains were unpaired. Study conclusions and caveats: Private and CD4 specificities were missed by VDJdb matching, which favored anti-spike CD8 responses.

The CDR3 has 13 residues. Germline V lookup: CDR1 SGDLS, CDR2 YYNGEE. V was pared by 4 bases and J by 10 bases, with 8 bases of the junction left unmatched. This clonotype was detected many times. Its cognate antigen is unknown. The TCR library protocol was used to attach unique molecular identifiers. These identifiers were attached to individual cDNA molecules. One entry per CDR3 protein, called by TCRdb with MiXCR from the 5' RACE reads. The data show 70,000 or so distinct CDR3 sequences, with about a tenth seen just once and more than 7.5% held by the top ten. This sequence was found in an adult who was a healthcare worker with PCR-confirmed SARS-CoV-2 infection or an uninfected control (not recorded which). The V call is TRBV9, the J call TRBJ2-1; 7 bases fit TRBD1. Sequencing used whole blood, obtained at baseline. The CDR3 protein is CASSQGQRQEQFF. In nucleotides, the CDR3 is TGTGCCAGCAGCCAGGGACAGCGGCAGGAGCAGTTCTTC.